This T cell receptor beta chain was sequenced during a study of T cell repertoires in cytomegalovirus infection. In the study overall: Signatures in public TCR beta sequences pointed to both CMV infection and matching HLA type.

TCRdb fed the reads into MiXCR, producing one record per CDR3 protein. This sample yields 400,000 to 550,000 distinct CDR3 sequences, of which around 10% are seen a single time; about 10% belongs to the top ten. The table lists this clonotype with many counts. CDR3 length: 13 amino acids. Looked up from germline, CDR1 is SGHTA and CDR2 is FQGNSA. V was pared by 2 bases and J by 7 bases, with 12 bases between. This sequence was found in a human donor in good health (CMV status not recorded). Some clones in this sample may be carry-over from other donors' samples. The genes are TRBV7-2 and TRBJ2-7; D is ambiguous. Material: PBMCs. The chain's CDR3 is CASSLYAAWEQYF. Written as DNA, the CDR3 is TGTGCCAGCAGCTTATATGCGGCCTGGGAGCAGTACTTC.